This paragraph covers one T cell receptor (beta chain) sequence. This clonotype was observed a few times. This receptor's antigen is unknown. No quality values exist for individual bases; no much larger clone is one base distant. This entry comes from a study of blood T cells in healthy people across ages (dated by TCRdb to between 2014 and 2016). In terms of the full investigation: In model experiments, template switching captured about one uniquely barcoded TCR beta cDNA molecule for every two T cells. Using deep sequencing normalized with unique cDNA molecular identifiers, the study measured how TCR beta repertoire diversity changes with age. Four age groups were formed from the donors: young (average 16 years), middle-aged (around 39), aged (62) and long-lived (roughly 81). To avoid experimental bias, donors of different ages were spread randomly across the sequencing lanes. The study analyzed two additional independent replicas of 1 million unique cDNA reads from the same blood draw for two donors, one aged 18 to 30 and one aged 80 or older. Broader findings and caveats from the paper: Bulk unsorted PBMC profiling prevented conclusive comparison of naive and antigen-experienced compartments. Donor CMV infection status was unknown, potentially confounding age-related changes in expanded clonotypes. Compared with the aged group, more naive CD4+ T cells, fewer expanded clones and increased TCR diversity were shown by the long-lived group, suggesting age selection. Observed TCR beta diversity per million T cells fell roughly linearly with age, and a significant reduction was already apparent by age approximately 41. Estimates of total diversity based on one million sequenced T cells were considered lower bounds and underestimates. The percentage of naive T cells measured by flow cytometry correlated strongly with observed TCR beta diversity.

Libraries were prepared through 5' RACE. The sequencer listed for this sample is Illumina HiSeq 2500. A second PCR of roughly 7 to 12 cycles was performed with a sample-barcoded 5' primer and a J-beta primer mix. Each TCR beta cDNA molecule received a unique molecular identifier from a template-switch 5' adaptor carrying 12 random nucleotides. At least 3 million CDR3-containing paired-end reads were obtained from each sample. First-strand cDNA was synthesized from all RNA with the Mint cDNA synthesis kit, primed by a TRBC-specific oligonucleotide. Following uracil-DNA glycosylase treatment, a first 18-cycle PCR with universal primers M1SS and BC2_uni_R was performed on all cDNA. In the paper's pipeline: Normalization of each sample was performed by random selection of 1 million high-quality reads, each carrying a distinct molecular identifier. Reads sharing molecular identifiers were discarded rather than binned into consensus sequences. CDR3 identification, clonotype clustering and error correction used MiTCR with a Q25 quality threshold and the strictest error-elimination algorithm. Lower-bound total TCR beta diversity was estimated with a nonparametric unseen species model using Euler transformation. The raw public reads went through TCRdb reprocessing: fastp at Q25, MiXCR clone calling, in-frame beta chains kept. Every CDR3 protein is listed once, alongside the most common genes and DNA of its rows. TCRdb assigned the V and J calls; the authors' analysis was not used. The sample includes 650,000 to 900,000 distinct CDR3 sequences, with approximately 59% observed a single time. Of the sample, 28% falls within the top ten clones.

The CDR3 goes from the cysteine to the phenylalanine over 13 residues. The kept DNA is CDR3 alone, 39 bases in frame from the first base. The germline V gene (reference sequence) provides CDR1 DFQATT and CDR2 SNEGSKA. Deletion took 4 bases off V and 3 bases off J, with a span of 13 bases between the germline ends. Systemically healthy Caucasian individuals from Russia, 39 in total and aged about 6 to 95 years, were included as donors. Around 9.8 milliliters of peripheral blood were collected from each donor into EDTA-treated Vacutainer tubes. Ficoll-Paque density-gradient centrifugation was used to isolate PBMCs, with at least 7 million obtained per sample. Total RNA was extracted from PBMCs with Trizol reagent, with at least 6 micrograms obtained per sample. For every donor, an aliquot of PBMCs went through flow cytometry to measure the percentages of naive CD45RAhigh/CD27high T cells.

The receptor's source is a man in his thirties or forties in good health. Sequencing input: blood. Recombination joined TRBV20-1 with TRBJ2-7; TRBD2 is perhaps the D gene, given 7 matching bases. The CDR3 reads CSAKGGRDYEQYF. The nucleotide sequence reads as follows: TGCAGTGCTAAGGGGGGGCGGGACTACGAGCAGTACTTC.